This record looks at one TCR beta chain sequence and its context. The antigen is undetermined. The V segment lost 1 base and the J segment 9 bases; nucleotides outside the gene matches: 9. The germline V gene has CDR1 MGHRA and CDR2 YSYEKL. The CDR3 extends over 16 amino acids. Unrecorded immune exposures were likely, despite nominal health at sampling. This entry comes from a study of cytomegalovirus exposure and HLA in healthy donors. The PCR was carried out with 60 Vbeta primers and 13 Jbeta primers. Sequencing used immunoSEQ multiplex PCR; TCRdb keeps in-frame clones, though not all of them. The sample records around 140,000 clones, 55% to 75% being singletons. Study-wide results and caveats: Cytomegalovirus-associated status was assigned to 150 to 200 TCR beta chains. Prior analysis indicated that the majority of TCR beta V segments exhibited productivity approximately 90% or approximately 30% of the time. A later analysis linked a missense DCLRE1C variant to TCR beta V- and J-gene trimming.

Input material: PBMCs. The V gene is TRBV4-1, the J gene TRBJ2-2, with TRBD1 identical over 9 bases. The receptor comes from a man in his forties or fifties in good health and CMV-seropositive. Here the CDR3 reads CASSQGTGGAPRELFF. CDR3 bases: TGCGCCAGCAGCCAAGGTACAGGGGGCGCGCCGCGGGAGCTGTTTTTT.